This TCR beta chain originates from a study of cytomegalovirus exposure and HLA in healthy donors. As for this clone: Its antigen is undetermined.

V lost 5 bases and J lost 0, with 14 bases in between. Germline V gene data show CDR1 as LNHNV and CDR2 as YYDKDF (reference sequence). The CDR3 runs 17 residues. General study findings and limits: Accounts indicate the classifier identified cytomegalovirus status with strong specificity and sensitivity. In a later analysis, first-cohort TCR clusters were found to tend to co-occur in the approximately 110 validation repertoires. Most TCRs appeared rarely, but some public TCRs recurred in many donors. The CMV antigen specificity of a few CMV-associated chains was confirmed through in vitro analysis.

Profiling relied on immunoSEQ multiplex PCR, and the TCRdb table lists in-frame clones only, not all of them. The sample lists over 200,000 clones, over 65% occurring once. Sequenced: PBMCs. The source is a woman in her late teens or twenties in good health and CMV-seronegative. The chain joins TRBV15 to TRBJ2-6; D perhaps matches TRBD2 (6 bases). The DNA of the CDR3 is TGTGCCACCAGCGGAGGGGTCTGGGCCTCTGGGGCCAACGTCCTGACTTTC. It specifies CATSGGVWASGANVLTF.